This T cell receptor beta chain came from a study of blood T cell repertoires in COVID-19 (dated by TCRdb to 2020 to 2021). In the study overall: Collaborator samples came from the United States, Italy and Spain and covered acute and convalescent phases of COVID-19. The prospective study material was composed of cDNA or gDNA derived from T cells, B-cell-depleted T cells, or PBMCs. The dataset comprised deeply sampled blood TCRbeta repertoires from subjects exposed to, actively infected with, or recovered from COVID-19. The repertoires were made available in a free public database intended to serve as a resource for research on the immune response to SARS-CoV-2. The samples were drawn from two sources: the first 160 participants of the ongoing ImmuneRACE study, and some 1,300 subjects contributed by 6 global collaborators. The sample metadata nearly always contained a de-identified subject ID, COVID-19 status, age in years and sex. Where available, HLA class I and class II types were obtained from metadata supplied by the sample provider rather than from assay-based typing.

Collaborating institutions collected whole blood in K2EDTA tubes following their own protocols. For TCRbeta analysis, collaborators shipped samples as frozen whole blood, isolated PBMCs, or DNA extracted from either of those sample types. A remark on this clone: No cognate antigen has been identified for it. The input lacks base qualities; no much larger clone sits a single base away.

Deletion took 1 base off V and 5 bases off J, with a span of 9 bases between the germline ends. The CDR3 covers 13 residues, taking in both the cysteine and the phenylalanine. Only the CDR3 DNA is retained, 39 bases long and in frame from the first base. Taken from the germline V gene, the CDR1 and CDR2 loops are LGHNA and YSLEER. General findings and caveats noted by the study authors: The amount of clinical and demographic metadata varied by source and participant and was provided uncurated.

TCRbeta CDR3 regions were amplified from genomic DNA by means of the immunoSEQ Assay, a bias-controlled multiplex PCR. The original pipeline was this. The number of nucleated cells in each sample was estimated by amplification of reference gene primers within the assay. To quantify the absolute abundance of each unique TCRbeta CDR3 rearrangement, sequence reads were collapsed and filtered. For each sample, productive Simpson clonality was calculated as the square root of Simpson's diversity index across productive rearrangements. This is the immuneACCESS table as TCRdb keeps it, with only in-frame sequences that have V and J called. A part of the clones is gone; compared with another copy, unresolved V genes explain less than half, and the rest is unexplained. V and J calls and clone size are those listed in that table; D and trimming were worked out from the DNA. This sample lists 55,000 to 80,000 clones; approximately 89% were detected once. The ten largest account for about 8.1% of the sample.

The source is a man between 50 and 59 years old with active COVID-19. The sequenced sample was peripheral blood. The rearrangement joined TRBV4-3 to TRBJ2-7, with a weak D call of TRBD2 (7 bases match). The CDR3 loop reads CASSQVGGHEQYF. The sequenced DNA is TGCGCCAGCAGCCAAGTGGGGGGGCACGAGCAGTACTTC.